Each of the 7 T cell receptor beta chains below was sequenced from the same sample in a study of blood T cell repertoires in COVID-19. The method was immunoSEQ multiplex PCR; TCRdb's version includes in-frame clones alone and lacks a portion of them. The table lists over 250,000 clones, around nine tenths of them singletons. Sequenced: PBMCs or T cells enriched from blood (not recorded which). These receptors all stem from a man aged 35 to 55 who had recovered from COVID-19.

The V and J genes are TRBV6-5 and TRBJ2-7; weak D call: TRBD1 (6 bases). V lost 2 bases, J lost 2 bases, and 13 bases lay in between. Germline V gene sequence: CDR1 MNHEY, CDR2 SVGAGI. The length of the CDR3 is 15 residues. This CDR3 reads CASSYAQGITYEQYF. In nucleotides, the CDR3 is TGTGCCAGCAGTTACGCCCAGGGGATTACCTACGAGCAGTACTTC.

This clone was counted a single time. V is TRBV2 and J is TRBJ1-5, with no clear D. The CDR3 extends over 12 amino acids. CDR1 and CDR2 from the germline V gene are SNHLY and FYNNEI. Deletions cut 6 bases from V and 5 bases from J, with 8 bases between. Here the CDR3 reads CASREEYQPQHF. In nucleotides, the CDR3 is TGTGCCAGCAGAGAGGAATATCAGCCCCAGCATTTT.

V is TRBV5-1 and J is TRBJ1-2; 7 nucleotides align to TRBD1. Germline CDR1 reads SGHRS; CDR2 reads YFSETQ. The CDR3 loop spans 16 amino acids. V lost 4 bases and J lost 2; bases outside the gene matches: 11. In nucleotides, the CDR3 is TGCGCCAGCAGCCCACCAGGGGGACAGCCGAACTATGGCTACACCTTC. Translating gives CASSPPGGQPNYGYTF. Variable domain in full (rest from reference TRBV5-1 and TRBJ1-2): KAGVTQTPRYLIKTRGQQVTLSCSPISGHRSVSWYQQTPGQGLQFLFEYFSETQRNKGNFPGRFSGRQFSNSRSEMNVSTLELGDSALYLCASSPPGGQPNYGYTFGSGTRLTVV.

The chain joins TRBV12-5 to TRBJ2-7, with TRBD2 identical over 8 bases. Germline V gene sequence: CDR1 LGHNT, CDR2 FRNRAP. This CDR3 contains 13 residues. V gave up 7 bases and J gave up 3 bases; unmatched junction bases: 5. CDR3 coding DNA: TGTGCTAGTGCCCTCGGGGGGGGCTACGAGCAGTACTTC. Amino acids: CASALGGGYEQYF.

The gene calls are TRBV10-3 and TRBJ1-6; D is ambiguous. CDR3 size: 14 residues. V was clipped by 2 bases and J by 5 bases, with 7 bases between them. Germline lookup yields CDR1 ENHRY and CDR2 SYGVKD. The CDR3 coding sequence is TGTGCCATCAGTGAGACTGTAAATAATTCACCCCTCCACTTT. It is translated as CAISETVNNSPLHF.

The V call is TRBV7-2, the J call TRBJ1-5; the D gene is possibly TRBD1 (6 bases). V was trimmed by 2 bases and J by 3 bases, leaving 11 bases between them. The CDR3 consists of 15 residues. The germline V gene has CDR1 SGHTA and CDR2 FQGNSA. The CDR3 DNA sequence: TGTGCCAGCAGCTTAAAGTCAGGGGACAATCAGCCCCAGCATTTT. Translated, it gives CASSLKSGDNQPQHF.

The J gene is TRBJ2-7, the V gene TRBV9, with TRBD2 matching 12 bases. This CDR3 comprises 15 residues. The germline V gene encodes CDR1 SGDLS and CDR2 YYNGEE. With 3 bases clipped from V and 6 bases from J, the junction kept 7 bases outside the gene matches. CDR3 in DNA: TGTGCCAGCAGCGGAGGACTAGCGGGAAGCGCCGAGCAGTACTTC. This gives the protein CASSGGLAGSAEQYF.